This T cell receptor (beta chain) was found in a study of T cell changes during pregnancy in multiple sclerosis. V gave up 3 bases and J gave up 6 bases, with 20 bases separating them. CDR3 length equals 15 residues. CDR1 and CDR2 from the germline V gene are SQVTM and ANQGSEA. Generated by immunoSEQ multiplex PCR, the TCRdb table keeps only in-frame clones and is missing some. The sample has some 90,000 clones; around 92% are singletons. Sequenced material: peripheral blood, taken after pregnancy. This TCR derives from a female donor in good health, enrolled as a control in a pregnancy study. V is TRBV29-1 and J is TRBJ1-2, with D tentatively TRBD1 (6 bases). The CDR3 sequence: CSVELGKQGLNGYTF. The CDR3 DNA is TGCAGCGTTGAGTTGGGGAAACAGGGACTAAATGGCTACACCTTC.